The sequence of this T cell receptor (beta chain) was determined in a study of blood T cell repertoires in COVID-19. At the level of the study: There were acute and convalescent COVID-19 samples, and they came from the United States, Italy and Spain. T cells, B-cell-depleted T cells, or PBMCs provided the cDNA or gDNA that served as material.

Deletions cut 2 bases from V and 1 base from J, with 9 bases between. This CDR3 has 15 amino acids. Germline V CDR1 and CDR2: MNHEY, SVGAGI. Individuals aged 18 to 89 years were recruited from approximately 22 US areas. In the source study's methods: The authors estimated nucleated cell counts from reference gene primer amplification. Sequencing was performed with immunoSEQ multiplex PCR; in TCRdb, only in-frame clones are kept and a portion is missing. That table is the source of V, J and clone size, and D and trimming were worked out from the DNA. The table has about 190,000 clones, around 80% seen once; the top ten hold around 16%.

This sequence originates from a woman between 50 and 59 years old with acute COVID-19. The chain links TRBV6-5 to TRBJ1-3, with D possibly being TRBD1 (5 bases). Sample: PBMCs or T cells enriched from blood (not recorded which). CDR3 nucleotides: TGTGCCAGCAGTTACAGGGGTGCATCTGGAAACACCATATATTTT. Its protein product is CASSYRGASGNTIYF.